The rows below give T cell receptor beta chains drawn from one sample of a study of cytomegalovirus exposure and HLA in healthy donors. Sequenced by immunoSEQ multiplex PCR; TCRdb stores in-frame clones only, minus some. This sample contains over 35,000 clones. The sample was PBMCs. The receptors come from a woman aged 25 to 39 in good health and CMV-seronegative. Each CDR3 is given with its conserved first and last residue. D genes are given only for firm matches.

CASGLSTGYGYTF,TGTGCCAGCGGACTTTCTACAGGGTATGGCTACACCTTC,TRBV25-1,TRBJ1-2,.
CASRVGLADSYEQYF,TGTGCCAGCAGAGTGGGACTAGCGGACTCCTACGAGCAGTACTTC,TRBV28,TRBJ2-7,TRBD2
CASSEGGGGLGQPQHF,TGTGCCAGCAGTGAAGGAGGTGGAGGGCTGGGGCAGCCCCAGCATTTT,TRBV6-1,TRBJ1-5,.
CASSQEGAQINEKLFF,TGCGCCAGCAGCCAAGAGGGGGCCCAGATTAATGAAAAACTGTTTTTT,TRBV4-1,TRBJ1-4,.
CASSLRDRSSYEQYF,TGTGCCAGCAGCCTAAGGGACAGAAGCTCCTACGAGCAGTACTTC,TRBV5-4,TRBJ2-7,TRBD1
CASSLEGLDRGYEQYF,TGCGCCAGCAGCTTGGAGGGATTGGACAGGGGATACGAGCAGTACTTC,TRBV5-1,TRBJ2-7,TRBD1
CASSLAGSSYNEQFF,TGTGCCAGCAGTTTAGCGGGCAGCTCCTACAATGAGCAGTTCTTC,TRBV28,TRBJ2-1,.
CASSLGQISYEQYF,TGTGCCAGCAGCTTAGGCCAGATTTCCTACGAGCAGTACTTC,TRBV11-2,TRBJ2-7,.
CASSLEAGAYNEQFF,TGTGCCAGCAGCTTAGAAGCGGGAGCCTACAATGAGCAGTTCTTC,TRBV11-2,TRBJ2-1,TRBD2
CASALDLHGYTF,TGTGCCAGCGCTCTAGACCTCCATGGCTACACCTTC,TRBV6-1,TRBJ1-2,.
CASSLDRARDEQYF,TGTGCCAGCAGCTTAGACAGGGCTCGCGACGAGCAGTACTTC,TRBV5-6,TRBJ2-7,TRBD1
CATSRDRTGVHEQYF,TGTGCCACCAGCAGAGATCGAACGGGAGTCCACGAGCAGTACTTC,TRBV15,TRBJ2-7,.
CSGQWNTEAFF,TGCAGCGGACAGTGGAACACTGAAGCTTTCTTT,TRBV29-1,TRBJ1-1,.
CASSQDPQTDTQYF,TGCGCCAGCAGCCAAGATCCCCAGACAGATACGCAGTATTTT,TRBV4-1,TRBJ2-3,.
CASRVGLYGYTF,TGTGCCAGCAGGGTAGGACTCTATGGCTACACCTTC,TRBV2,TRBJ1-2,.
CSASGGTEQFF,TGCAGTGCTAGCGGCGGGACAGAACAGTTCTTC,TRBV20-1,TRBJ2-1,.
CASSESAARGYTF,TGCGCCAGCAGTGAGTCGGCAGCTAGAGGCTACACCTTC,TRBV10-2,TRBJ1-2,.
CASSPLSSTDTQYF,TGTGCCAGCAGCCCCCTTTCGAGCACAGATACGCAGTATTTT,TRBV7-9,TRBJ2-3,.
CASSEGHGGTEAFF,TGTGCCAGCAGTGAGGGACACGGCGGTACTGAAGCTTTCTTT,TRBV6-1,TRBJ1-1,.
CASRAGRGGANVLTF,TGTGCCAGCAGAGCCGGGCGGGGTGGGGCCAACGTCCTGACTTTC,TRBV6-6,TRBJ2-6,.
CATYRGMNTEAFF,TGTGCCACATACAGGGGCATGAACACTGAAGCTTTCTTT,TRBV6-1,TRBJ1-1,TRBD1
CASSLRQGATGELFF,TGTGCCAGCAGCTTGAGACAGGGGGCAACCGGGGAGCTGTTTTTT,TRBV7-2,TRBJ2-2,TRBD1
CASRAPGGSYNEQFF,TGTGCCAGTCGGGCGCCAGGGGGCTCCTACAATGAGCAGTTCTTC,TRBV7-9,TRBJ2-1,TRBD1
CASSPRVGGYTF,TGTGCCAGCTCGCCCAGGGTTGGCGGCTACACCTTC,TRBV18,TRBJ1-2,.
CASSVAGDSYNEQFF,TGTGCCAGCAGCGTCGCCGGGGATTCCTACAATGAGCAGTTCTTC,TRBV9,TRBJ2-1,.
CASSPTSGTNQYEQYF,TGTGCCAGCTCTCCGACTAGCGGGACGAATCAATACGAGCAGTACTTC,TRBV18,TRBJ2-7,TRBD2
CAWALQGLRDEQYF,TGTGCCTGGGCCTTACAGGGTTTGAGGGACGAGCAGTACTTC,TRBV30,TRBJ2-7,.
CAWHRDRPYGYTF,TGTGCCTGGCACCGGGACAGGCCCTATGGCTACACCTTC,TRBV30,TRBJ1-2,TRBD1
CSVKGGQGGLAGTNEQFF,TGCAGCGTGAAAGGCGGTCAGGGTGGCCTAGCGGGAACCAATGAGCAGTTCTTC,TRBV29-1,TRBJ2-1,TRBD2
CASSLFVGTSNNEQFF,TGCGCCAGCAGCTTGTTTGTAGGGACTAGCAACAATGAGCAGTTCTTC,TRBV5-1,TRBJ2-1,TRBD2
CASSLAGLNNEQFF,TGTGCCAGCAGCTTAGCGGGCTTAAACAATGAGCAGTTCTTC,TRBV7-9,TRBJ2-1,.
CASSYPHSGEAFF,TGTGCCAGCAGTTACCCACACAGCGGTGAAGCTTTCTTT,TRBV6-5,TRBJ1-1,.
CASSQGDRYGYTF,TGTGCCAGCAGCCAGGGGGACCGCTATGGCTACACCTTC,TRBV11-1,TRBJ1-2,TRBD1
CASSLGRRQGGYGYTF,TGTGCCAGCAGCTTAGGGAGGCGACAGGGGGGCTATGGCTACACCTTC,TRBV11-2,TRBJ1-2,TRBD1
CAWSVQTSGRNEQFF,TGTGCCTGGAGTGTACAAACTAGCGGGCGGAATGAGCAGTTCTTC,TRBV30,TRBJ2-1,TRBD2
CASRWDRAAYEQYF,TGTGCCAGCCGATGGGACAGGGCCGCATACGAGCAGTACTTC,TRBV6-1,TRBJ2-7,TRBD1
CASSFLQTQYF,TGTGCCAGCAGCTTCCTACAGACCCAGTACTTC,TRBV7-9,TRBJ2-5,.
CASSLRRGATIVEAFF,TGTGCCAGCAGTTTACGCAGGGGGGCAACTATCGTAGAAGCTTTCTTT,TRBV28,TRBJ1-1,TRBD1
CASSFSGSTYEQYF,TGTGCCAGCAGTTTTAGCGGGAGCACCTACGAGCAGTACTTC,TRBV28,TRBJ2-7,TRBD2
CSGDLAGVGDTQYF,TGCAGCGGGGACCTAGCGGGAGTTGGAGATACGCAGTATTTT,TRBV29-1,TRBJ2-3,TRBD2
CASSVSTGFNYGYTF,TGTGCCAGTAGTGTTTCGACAGGGTTTAACTATGGCTACACCTTC,TRBV19,TRBJ1-2,TRBD1
CASSLVRKGANGYTF,TGTGCCAGCAGCTTGGTCCGAAAGGGGGCTAATGGCTACACCTTC,TRBV7-3,TRBJ1-2,TRBD1
CATSGKKGDQPQHF,TGTGCCACCAGCGGTAAGAAAGGGGATCAGCCCCAGCATTTT,TRBV15,TRBJ1-5,.
CASSSQGAPQYF,TGTGCCAGCTCTTCCCAGGGGGCGCCGCAGTACTTC,TRBV7-9,TRBJ2-7,TRBD1
CASGFGTGYNEQFF,TGTGCTAGTGGTTTTGGGACTGGGTACAATGAGCAGTTCTTC,TRBV12-5,TRBJ2-1,.
CAWTLLGTGKGYTF,TGTGCCTGGACATTGTTGGGGACAGGAAAAGGCTACACCTTC,TRBV30,TRBJ1-2,TRBD1
CASSLAESYEQYF,TGTGCCAGCAGCCTAGCAGAATCCTACGAGCAGTACTTC,TRBV6-5,TRBJ2-7,.
CASSLALAGGPWGAEQYF,TGTGCCAGCAGCTTAGCACTAGCGGGAGGGCCTTGGGGGGCCGAGCAGTACTTC,TRBV7-7,TRBJ2-7,TRBD2
CASNRGSGYEQYF,TGTGCCAGCAATCGAGGGAGCGGCTACGAGCAGTACTTC,TRBV28,TRBJ2-7,.
CAWSGQLAANYGYTF,TGTGCCTGGAGTGGACAGTTAGCAGCTAACTATGGCTACACCTTC,TRBV30,TRBJ1-2,.
CASSSGAKSYEQYF,TGTGCCAGCTCTAGCGGGGCTAAATCCTACGAGCAGTACTTC,TRBV28,TRBJ2-7,TRBD2
CASCTGVQETQYF,TGTGCCAGCTGTACAGGGGTCCAAGAGACCCAGTACTTC,TRBV28,TRBJ2-5,TRBD1